This T cell receptor beta chain was captured in a study of blood T cells in healthy people across ages. Looking at the study overall: About one barcoded TCR beta cDNA was captured per two T cells. Study findings and constraints: In these data, TCR beta diversity tracked strongly with naive T cell percentage.

This clonotype was observed at least ten times. Its antigen is not identified. Isolation recovered at least 7 million PBMCs from every sample. The use of a sample-barcoded 5' primer and a J-beta primer mix characterized a second PCR of roughly 6 to 11 cycles. TCRdb used MiXCR to reprocess the 5' RACE reads, holding one entry per CDR3 protein. This table holds hundreds of thousands of distinct CDR3 sequences, more than 45% found once. In germline, CDR1 is SEHNR, CDR2 FQNEAQ (reference sequence). Trimming stripped 2 bases from V and 0 bases from J, with 10 bases between. The CDR3 has 15 residues. The TCR sequence derives from a man aged 25-45 years in good health. What was sequenced was blood. The chain combines TRBV7-9 with TRBJ1-1; TRBD1 is a possible D gene (5 bases). CDR3 amino acids: CASSLIAGMNTEAFF. Here the CDR3 DNA reads TGTGCCAGCAGCTTAATTGCAGGGATGAACACTGAAGCTTTCTTT.